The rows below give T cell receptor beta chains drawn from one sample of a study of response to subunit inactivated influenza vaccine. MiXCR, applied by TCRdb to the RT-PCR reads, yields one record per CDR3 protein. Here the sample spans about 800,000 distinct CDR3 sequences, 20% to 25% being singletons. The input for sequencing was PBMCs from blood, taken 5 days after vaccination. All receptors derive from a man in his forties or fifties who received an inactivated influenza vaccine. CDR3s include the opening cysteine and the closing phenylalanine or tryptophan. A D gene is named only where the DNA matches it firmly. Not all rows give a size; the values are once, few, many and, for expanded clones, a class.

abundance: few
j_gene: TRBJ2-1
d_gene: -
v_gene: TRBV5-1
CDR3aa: CASSQGPSNDEQFF
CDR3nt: TGCGCCAGCAGCCAAGGACCGTCTAACGATGAGCAGTTCTTC

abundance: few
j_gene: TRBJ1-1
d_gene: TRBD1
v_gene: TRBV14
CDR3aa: CASSRDRLGTEAFF
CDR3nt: TGTGCCAGCAGCCGGGACAGGTTAGGCACTGAAGCTTTCTTT

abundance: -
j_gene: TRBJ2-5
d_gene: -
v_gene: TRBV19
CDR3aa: CASSVQKEETQYF
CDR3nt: TGTGCCAGTAGTGTTCAAAAGGAAGAGACCCAGTACTTC

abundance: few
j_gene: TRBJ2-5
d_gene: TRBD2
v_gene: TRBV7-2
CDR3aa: CASSRATSGRSQTQYF
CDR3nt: TGTGCCAGCAGCCGTGCGACTAGCGGGAGAAGCCAGACCCAGTACTTC

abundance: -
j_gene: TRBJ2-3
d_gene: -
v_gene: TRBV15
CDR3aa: CATSRLAVDTDTQYF
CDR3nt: TGTGCCACCAGCCGACTCGCCGTAGACACAGATACGCAGTATTTT

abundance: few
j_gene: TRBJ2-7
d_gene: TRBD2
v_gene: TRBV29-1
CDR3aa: CSVVNPSGTYEQYF
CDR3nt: TGCAGCGTTGTTAATCCTAGCGGGACCTACGAGCAGTACTTC

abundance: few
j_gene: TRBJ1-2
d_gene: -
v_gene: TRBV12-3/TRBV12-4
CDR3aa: CASSFGFYGYTF
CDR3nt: TGTGCCAGCAGTTTCGGGTTCTATGGCTACACCTTC

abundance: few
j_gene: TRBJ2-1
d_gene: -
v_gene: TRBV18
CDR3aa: CASSPPTKELNEQFF
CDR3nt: TGTGCCAGCTCACCACCGACTAAGGAGCTCAATGAGCAGTTCTTC

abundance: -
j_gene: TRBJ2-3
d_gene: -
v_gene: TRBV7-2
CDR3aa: CASSPRPSDTQYF
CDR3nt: TGTGCCAGCAGCCCCCGCCCGAGCGATACGCAGTATTTT

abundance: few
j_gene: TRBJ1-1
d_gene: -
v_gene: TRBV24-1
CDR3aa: CATSDSAETEAFF
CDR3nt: TGTGCCACCAGTGATTCAGCGGAGACTGAAGCTTTCTTT

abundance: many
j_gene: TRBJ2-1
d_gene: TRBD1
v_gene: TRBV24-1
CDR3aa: CATSDLALGQGLENEQFF
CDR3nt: TGTGCCACCAGTGACCTTGCCCTGGGACAGGGGTTAGAGAATGAGCAGTTCTTC

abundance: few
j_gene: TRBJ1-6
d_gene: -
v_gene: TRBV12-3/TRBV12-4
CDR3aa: CASSLEGRLHF
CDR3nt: TGTGCCAGCAGTTTAGAAGGTCGACTCCACTTT

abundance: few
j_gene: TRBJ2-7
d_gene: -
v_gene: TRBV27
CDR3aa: CATHGISSYEQYF
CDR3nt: TGTGCCACCCACGGGATTAGCTCCTACGAGCAGTACTTC

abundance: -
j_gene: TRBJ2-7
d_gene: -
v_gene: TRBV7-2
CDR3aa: CASSPPQGFEQYF
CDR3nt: TGTGCCAGCAGCCCCCCCCAGGGGTTCGAGCAGTACTTC

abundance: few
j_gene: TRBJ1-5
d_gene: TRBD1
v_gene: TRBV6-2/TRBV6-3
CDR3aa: CASSYSGTAAGSNQPQHF
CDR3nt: TGTGCCAGCAGTTACTCGGGGACAGCCGCAGGTAGCAATCAGCCCCAGCATTTT

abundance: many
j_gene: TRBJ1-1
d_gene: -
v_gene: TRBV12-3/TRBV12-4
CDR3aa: CASSLTSGGTEAFF
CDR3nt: TGTGCCAGCAGCCTGACGTCAGGAGGCACTGAAGCTTTCTTT

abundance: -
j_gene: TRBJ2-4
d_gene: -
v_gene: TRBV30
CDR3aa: CAWQFAAKNIQYF
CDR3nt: TGTGCCTGGCAATTCGCAGCCAAAAACATTCAGTACTTC

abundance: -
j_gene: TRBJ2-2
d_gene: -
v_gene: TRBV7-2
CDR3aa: CASSLVVAWSGTGELFF
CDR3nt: TGTGCCAGCAGCTTAGTGGTCGCTTGGTCGGGCACCGGGGAGCTGTTTTTT

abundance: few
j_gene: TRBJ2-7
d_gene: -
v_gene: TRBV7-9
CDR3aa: CASSLISPYEQYF
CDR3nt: TGTGCCAGCAGCTTGATTTCCCCCTACGAGCAGTACTTC

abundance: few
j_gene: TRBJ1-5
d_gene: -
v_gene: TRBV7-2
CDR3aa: CASSYQRDQPQHF
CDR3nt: TGTGCCAGCAGCTATCAAAGGGATCAGCCCCAGCATTTT